This note documents a single T cell receptor beta chain sequence. As yet, its antigen is unknown. The entry originates in a study of CD8+ T cells in alopecia areata. Overall study results and limits: Greater clonality was observed in lesional scalp samples, especially alopecia totalis/universalis, versus normal scalp.

Following extraction, RNA underwent reverse transcription to cDNA, which served as the sequencing template. Produced via immunoSEQ multiplex PCR; TCRdb's table is partial and in-frame only. The sample comprises approximately 150,000 clones, 85% to 90% of which are singletons, and approximately 16% rests with the top ten. From alopecia areata patients, lesional scalp punch biopsies and peripheral blood were collected. This TCR came from a human donor with alopecia areata. Sequencing used CD8+ T cells sorted from blood, obtained at week 0.

In DNA form, the CDR3 reads TGCAGCGTTGAATCTTGGCAAGGGGCGAACACCGGGGAGCTGTTTTTT. As protein: CSVESWQGANTGELFF. The chain has TRBV29-1 and TRBJ2-2; D is perhaps TRBD1 (5 bases). CDR3 length: 16 residues. CDR1 is SQVTM and CDR2 is ANQGSEA in the germline V gene. V lost 2 bases and J 0 bases, leaving 13 bases between the germline ends.